This TCR beta chain emerged from a study of blood T cells in healthy people across ages (dated by TCRdb to 2013 to 2016). Regarding the study in general: In model experiments, template switching captured roughly one uniquely barcoded TCR beta cDNA molecule for every two T cells. Age-related changes in TCR beta repertoire diversity were measured in the study by deep sequencing normalized with unique cDNA molecular identifiers. Four age groups were formed from the donors: young (average 16 years), middle-aged (approximately 40), aged (62) and long-lived (82). Donors of different ages were randomly distributed across sequencing lanes to avoid experimental bias. Two additional independent replicas of 1 million unique cDNA reads from the same blood draw were analyzed for two donors (one aged 18 to 30 and one aged 80 or older).

The donors were some 36 Caucasian individuals from Russia, aged roughly 6 to 100 years, who were systemically healthy. Each donor gave about 9.7 milliliters of peripheral blood, drawn into EDTA-treated Vacutainer tubes. Ficoll-Paque density-gradient centrifugation was used to isolate PBMCs, with at least 6.5 million per sample. Total RNA was extracted from PBMCs with Trizol reagent, with at least 6 micrograms obtained per sample. For every donor, flow cytometry on a PBMC aliquot measured the percentage of naive CD45RAhigh/CD27high T cells. V sheds 2 bases and J sheds 5 bases, leaving 11 bases between their ends. As encoded in the germline V gene, CDR1 is SGHDT while CDR2 is YYEEEE. The CDR3 measures 14 amino acids from cysteine to phenylalanine. Kept here is only the CDR3 DNA, which spans 42 bases and is read in frame from base 1. Overall study outcomes, separate from this receptor: As age increased, observed TCR beta diversity per million T cells dropped in a roughly linear way, and a significant reduction was already evident by age around 41. The long-lived group showed more naive CD4+ T cells, fewer expanded clones and increased TCR diversity than the aged group, suggesting age selection. Estimates of total diversity from one million sequenced T cells were regarded as lower bounds and underestimates. Conclusive comparison of naive and antigen-experienced compartments was prevented by the profiling of bulk unsorted PBMCs. Because donor CMV infection status was unknown, age-related changes in expanded clonotypes were potentially confounded. The percentage of naive T cells measured by flow cytometry correlated strongly with observed TCR beta diversity.

Library preparation was by 5' RACE. The second PCR ran for roughly 6 to 11 cycles and used a J-beta primer mix along with a sample-barcoded 5' primer. Each TCR beta cDNA molecule received a unique molecular identifier from a template-switch 5' adaptor carrying 12 random nucleotides. Each sample yielded at least 3 million CDR3-containing paired-end reads. The Mint cDNA synthesis kit, primed by a TRBC-specific oligonucleotide, was used to synthesize first-strand cDNA from all RNA. Following uracil-DNA glycosylase treatment, all cDNA underwent a first 18-cycle PCR with the universal primers M1SS and BC2_uni_R. As for the original processing: Normalization of each sample was performed by random selection of 1 million high-quality reads, each carrying a distinct molecular identifier. Instead of being binned into consensus sequences, reads that shared molecular identifiers were thrown out. MiTCR, with a Q25 quality threshold and the strictest error-elimination algorithm, was used for CDR3 identification, clonotype clustering and error correction. A nonparametric unseen species model using Euler transformation provided a lower-bound estimate of total TCR beta diversity. The raw public reads went through TCRdb reprocessing: fastp at Q25, MiXCR clone calling, in-frame beta chains kept. Entries that share a CDR3 protein sequence are merged under the most common genes and DNA. TCRdb, not the authors, supplied the V and J calls. For this sample the table gives over 1,500,000 distinct CDR3 sequences, of which more than 35% were detected only once. The ten largest account for roughly 23% of the sample.

As regards this clonotype: Its binding antigen is unknown. The input lacks base qualities; no much larger clone sits a single base away.

The receptor's source is a human donor in good health. This receptor chain uses TRBV5-6 and TRBJ2-1; TRBD2 is a possible D gene, resting on 6 matching bases. The sequenced sample was blood. The CDR3: CASSFGGYDNEQFF. DNA sequence: TGTGCCAGCAGCTTTGGGGGGTATGACAATGAGCAGTTCTTC.